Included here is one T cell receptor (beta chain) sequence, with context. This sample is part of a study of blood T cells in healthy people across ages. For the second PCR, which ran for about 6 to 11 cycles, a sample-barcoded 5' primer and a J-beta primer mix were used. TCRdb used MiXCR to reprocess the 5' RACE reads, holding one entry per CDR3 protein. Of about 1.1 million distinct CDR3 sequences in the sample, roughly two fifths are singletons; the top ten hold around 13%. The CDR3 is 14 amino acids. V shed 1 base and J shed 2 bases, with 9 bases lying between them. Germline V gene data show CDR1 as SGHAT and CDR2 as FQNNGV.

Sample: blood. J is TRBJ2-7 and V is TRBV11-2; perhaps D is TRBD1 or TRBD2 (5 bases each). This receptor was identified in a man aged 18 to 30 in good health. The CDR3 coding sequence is TGTGCCAGCAGCTTAGGCTGGGACCCCTACGAGCAGTACTTC. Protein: CASSLGWDPYEQYF. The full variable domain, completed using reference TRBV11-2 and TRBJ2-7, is EAGVAQSPRYKIIEKRQSVAFWCNPISGHATLYWYQQILGQGPKLLIQFQNNGVVDDSQLPKDRFSAERLKGVDSTLKIQPAKLEDSAVYLCASSLGWDPYEQYFGPGTRLTVT.